The 32 T cell receptor beta chains below were found in one sample sequenced in a study of OX40 agonist ivuxolimab in advanced cancers. The assay was immunoSEQ multiplex PCR, and TCRdb's table has in-frame clones only and misses some. The profile shows about 86,000 clones, roughly 85% of them singletons. Sequencing used CD4+ or CD8+ T cells sorted from blood, obtained in a trial of the OX40 agonist ivuxolimab. The receptors were sampled from an adult with an advanced solid tumor such as melanoma, head and neck, liver or kidney cancer.

In this sample, this clone turned up once. CDR3 amino acids: CASSALAGSYNEQFF. DNA of the CDR3: TGTGCCAGCAGTGCACTAGCGGGGTCCTACAATGAGCAGTTCTTC. V usage is TRBV2 and J usage is TRBJ2-1, with 10 bases identical to TRBD2. V dropped 4 bases and J dropped 1; count of bases not matched to a gene: 1. From germline, CDR1 is SNHLY and CDR2 FYNNEI. This CDR3 has 15 amino acids.

V usage is TRBV7-2 and J usage is TRBJ2-6, with D tentatively TRBD1 (7 bases). Trimming removed 7 bases at V and 0 bases at J, with 13 bases between. CDR1 and CDR2 from the germline V gene are SGHTA and FQGNSA. The CDR3 is 16 amino acids. In DNA, the CDR3 is TGTGCCAGCAAGGAGGGGGCCCACTCTGGGGCCAACGTCCTGACTTTC. Translating it yields CASKEGAHSGANVLTF.

The rearrangement links TRBV6-1 to TRBJ1-5; 8 bases are shared with TRBD1. Trimming took 6 bases from V and 4 from J; bases not matched to a gene: 5. Germline V gene sequence: CDR1 MNHNS, CDR2 SASEGT. The CDR3 has 14 amino acids. The CDR3 nucleotides are TGTGCCAGCAGATTTCAGGGGGCGAATCAGCCCCAGCATTTT. Translating it yields CASRFQGANQPQHF.

For this clone: Other nucleotide sequences from this sample produce the same CDR3. The genes are TRBV5-1 and TRBJ2-1; 10 bases are shared with TRBD1. This CDR3 has 15 residues. The J segment lost 4 bases and the V segment lost 4 bases, leaving 5 bases of the junction unmatched. CDR1 and CDR2 (germline): SGHRS, YFSETQ. CDR3 sequence reads: CASSPGQGTYNEQFF. For the CDR3, the DNA is TGCGCCAGCAGCCCGGGACAGGGGACTTACAATGAGCAGTTCTTC.

This chain links TRBV6-4 with TRBJ2-2; D unresolved. There are 13 residues in the CDR3. V lost 5 bases and J 8 bases, leaving 12 bases between the germline ends. Germline lookup yields CDR1 MRHNA and CDR2 SNTAGT. DNA for the CDR3: TGTGCCAGCAGTCGGACGTTTCTTGGGGAGCTGTTTTTT. It encodes CASSRTFLGELFF.

The V and J genes are TRBV6-1 and TRBJ2-5; 12 positions agree with TRBD2. The CDR3 runs to 19 residues. Per germline, CDR1 MNHNS and CDR2 SASEGT. The J segment lost 4 bases and the V segment lost 3 bases, leaving 15 bases of the junction unmatched. The CDR3 region is CASSDHPPGLAGIGETQYF. The CDR3, as DNA: TGTGCCAGCAGTGACCATCCTCCCGGACTAGCGGGAATAGGAGAGACCCAGTACTTC.

The genes are TRBV27 and TRBJ2-5; D may be TRBD1 or TRBD2 (6 bases each). The germline gives CDR1 MNHEY, CDR2 SMNVEV (reference sequence). V was clipped by 8 bases and J by 5 bases, with 12 bases between them. The CDR3 covers 12 residues. The CDR3 DNA sequence: TGTGCCAGCCGTAGGGGGGCGGAGACCCAGTACTTC. It translates to CASRRGAETQYF.

The V call is TRBV7-8, the J call TRBJ1-1; the D gene is possibly TRBD1 (5 bases). CDR1 and CDR2 (germline): SGHVS, FQNEAQ. With 5 bases removed from V and 8 bases from J, the gap between germline ends came to 9 bases. The CDR3 extends over 11 amino acids. The chain's CDR3 is CASSLREEAFF. The CDR3 coding sequence is TGTGCCAGCAGCCTCAGGGAGGAAGCTTTCTTT. Together with reference TRBV7-8 and TRBJ1-1, the CDR3 gives the full variable domain: GAGVSQSPRYKVAKRGQDVALRCDPISGHVSLFWYQQALGQGPEFLTYFQNEAQLDKSGLPSDRFFAERPEGSVSTLKIQRTQQEDSAVYLCASSLREEAFFGQGTRLTVV.

Points on this clone: Other DNA sequences in this sample translate to the same CDR3. The V gene is TRBV28, the J gene TRBJ1-4; TRBD1 aligns across 8 bases. V was clipped by 3 bases and J by 5 bases; unmatched bases: 8. Germline values: CDR1 MDHEN, CDR2 SYDVKM. The CDR3 runs to 16 residues. In nucleotides, the CDR3 is TGTGCCAGCAGTTTGGACGGACAGGGAGGAAATGAAAAACTGTTTTTT. Translation: CASSLDGQGGNEKLFF.

A few counts support this clone. This rearrangement joins TRBV5-6 to TRBJ1-2; 12 bases are a match to TRBD1. The germline V gene encodes CDR1 SGHDT and CDR2 YYEEEE. The CDR3 has 16 amino acids. V lost 1 base, J lost 4 bases, and 5 bases stayed unmatched. CDR3 in DNA: TGTGCCAGCAGCTTGAGCGGGACAGGGGGCCTCTATGGCTACACCTTC. This gives the protein CASSLSGTGGLYGYTF. Combining the CDR3 with reference TRBV5-6 and TRBJ1-2 gives the whole variable domain DAGVTQSPTHLIKTRGQQVTLRCSPKSGHDTVSWYQQALGQGPQFIFQYYEEEERQRGNFPDRFSGHQFPNYSSELNVNALLLGDSALYLCASSLSGTGGLYGYTFGSGTRLTVV.

The chain employs TRBV5-1 and TRBJ1-4; D not resolved. Trimming removed 0 bases at V and 4 bases at J, with 4 bases between. Germline V CDR1 and CDR2: SGHRS, YFSETQ. The CDR3 consists of 13 residues. The CDR3 is CASSLEDNEKLFF. The DNA for the CDR3 is TGCGCCAGCAGCTTGGAAGATAATGAAAAACTGTTTTTT.

This clone was detected a few times. V usage is TRBV7-9 and J usage is TRBJ2-3; D assignment may be TRBD1 or TRBD2 (5 bases each). CDR1 and CDR2 (germline): SEHNR, FQNEAQ (reference sequence). This CDR3 comprises 14 residues. V was cut by 5 bases and J by 6 bases, with 15 bases left in between. CDR3 sequence (DNA): TGTGCCAGCAGCCCCTGGGGCGGGTCTGATACGCAGTATTTT. Translation gives CASSPWGGSDTQYF.

The chain couples TRBV5-1 to TRBJ1-5; D is unresolved. The germline V and J ends were trimmed by 0 bases and 6 bases, with 13 bases remaining between them. Germline CDR1 is SGHRS and CDR2 is YFSETQ. This CDR3 spans 15 amino acids. CDR3 loop: CASSLGPEEGQPQHF. The CDR3 DNA reads as TGCGCCAGCAGCTTGGGACCAGAGGAGGGTCAGCCCCAGCATTTT.

The chain is built from TRBV6-5 and TRBJ2-7, with D perhaps assigned TRBD1 or TRBD2 (6 bases each). Germline CDR1 and CDR2: MNHEY and SVGAGI. The CDR3 consists of 14 residues. V shed 6 bases and J shed 3 bases, with 15 bases lying between them. The CDR3 here is CASSPGGGLYEQYF. The CDR3 DNA is TGTGCCAGCAGCCCCGGAGGGGGTCTCTACGAGCAGTACTTC.

This clone was picked up one time. J is TRBJ1-3 and V is TRBV5-1; D unclear. Germline V gene sequence: CDR1 SGHRS, CDR2 YFSETQ. The CDR3 extends over 18 amino acids. The ends were cut back, 4 bases at V and 1 base at J, with 21 bases in the middle. The CDR3, as DNA: TGCGCCAGCAGCCCCCACCCGGACCCCAGGCCGTCTGGAAACACCATATATTTT. Translating it yields CASSPHPDPRPSGNTIYF.

The chain combines TRBV29-1 with TRBJ2-1, with 11 nucleotides matching TRBD2. The CDR3 is 14 residues long. CDR1 and CDR2 from the germline V gene are SQVTM and ANQGSEA. V shed 7 bases and J 8 bases; nucleotides not matched to a gene: 10. The CDR3 DNA is TGCAGCGCTCGAACTAGCGGGAGTTCCGATGAGCAGTTCTTC. Amino acids: CSARTSGSSDEQFF.

The rearrangement links TRBV27 to TRBJ1-1; tentatively, D is TRBD1 (6 bases). This CDR3 comprises 14 residues. The germline CDR1 and CDR2 sequences are MNHEY and SMNVEV (reference sequence). V was pared by 5 bases and J by 3 bases, with 13 bases between. The CDR3 nucleotides read TGTGCCAGCAGTCCATTACAGGGCTACACTGAAGCTTTCTTT. It yields the protein CASSPLQGYTEAFF.

This sequence joins TRBV7-3 and TRBJ2-2, with 7 nucleotides matching TRBD2. Looked up from germline, CDR1 is SGHTA and CDR2 is FQGTGA. This CDR3 spans 15 amino acids. The ends lost 4 bases at V and 2 bases at J; junction bases unmatched: 4. CDR3: CASSSGLGNTGELFF. The CDR3 region has the DNA TGTGCCAGCAGCTCTGGACTAGGAAACACCGGGGAGCTGTTTTTT. The full variable domain, its missing parts supplied by reference TRBV7-3 and TRBJ2-2, is GAGVSQTPSNKVTEKGKYVELRCDPISGHTALYWYRQSLGQGPEFLIYFQGTGAADDSGLPNDRFFAVRPEGSVSTLKIQRTERGDSAVYLCASSSGLGNTGELFFGEGSRLTVL.

The J gene is TRBJ2-1, the V gene TRBV10-3; TRBD1 or TRBD2 may be the D gene (6 bases each). The V end lost 0 bases, the J end lost 3 bases, and 18 bases lay between the germline ends. The germline gives CDR1 ENHRY, CDR2 SYGVKD. This CDR3 region has 18 residues. DNA of the CDR3: TGTGCCATCAGTGAGTCAGGAGGGGGAGCGGGCCGCTACAATGAGCAGTTCTTC. It encodes CAISESGGGAGRYNEQFF.

This sequence joins TRBV5-5 and TRBJ1-6, with unresolved D. Trimming shortened V by 2 bases and J by 0 bases, and 9 bases separated the two germline ends. The CDR3 is 16 amino acids. Germline V gene lookup returns CDR1 SGHKS and CDR2 YYEKEE (reference sequence). CDR3 sequence reads: CASSFGLRSYNSPLHF. The CDR3 coding sequence is TGTGCCAGCAGCTTCGGACTCCGCTCCTATAATTCACCCCTCCACTTT.

This clone has just a few counts. V gene TRBV6-6 combines with J gene TRBJ2-2; the D call may be TRBD1 or TRBD2 (5 bases each). CDR1 and CDR2 from the germline V gene are MNHNY and SVGAGI (reference sequence). V was cut by 7 bases and J by 0 bases, with 12 bases left in between. CDR3 size: 15 residues. CDR3 coding DNA: TGTGCCAGCACCCCGGGACGAGCGAACACCGGGGAGCTGTTTTTT. This codes for CASTPGRANTGELFF.

The genes are TRBV7-9 and TRBJ2-2, with 14 bases that match TRBD2. Trimming took 2 bases from V and 7 from J; bases not matched to a gene: 6. CDR3 length: 17 residues. The V gene's germline CDR1 is SEHNR and CDR2 FQNEAQ (reference sequence). The chain's CDR3 is CASSLSTSGRAVGELFF. The DNA for the CDR3 is TGTGCCAGCAGCTTATCGACTAGCGGGAGGGCCGTCGGGGAGCTGTTTTTT.

The chain carries TRBV6-5 and TRBJ1-1; 8 bases align to TRBD1. Germline CDR1 and CDR2: MNHEY and SVGAGI. The CDR3 consists of 14 residues. The trim removed 6 bases at V and 1 base at J, leaving 4 bases unmatched. The CDR3 nucleotides are TGTGCCAGCAGATTCGGGACAGGGAACACTGAAGCTTTCTTT. Amino acids: CASRFGTGNTEAFF.

This sequence joins TRBV19 and TRBJ2-5; D is unresolved. The CDR3 spans 16 residues. The germline V and J ends were trimmed by 5 bases and 5 bases, with 21 bases remaining between them. CDR1 and CDR2 from the germline V gene are LNHDA and SQIVND (reference sequence). The DNA of the CDR3 is TGTGCCAGTAGTCCGAATCTACCGCGGCCTTGGGAGACCCAGTACTTC. It translates to CASSPNLPRPWETQYF.

This clone occurred once. The V and J genes are TRBV7-2 and TRBJ1-2; D perhaps matches TRBD1 (5 bases). Germline CDR1 is SGHTA and CDR2 is FQGNSA. The CDR3 has 16 residues. V lost 5 bases and J 6 bases, leaving 22 bases between the germline ends. The CDR3 spells CASSRPGGVQVHGYTF. DNA for the CDR3: TGTGCCAGCAGCCGCCCCGGGGGGGTACAAGTACATGGCTACACCTTC.

Note on this clone: Possible read error: a much larger clone is one base away. Other DNA sequences in the sample encode the same CDR3. The chain has TRBV5-4 and TRBJ2-4; no definite D call. The CDR3 consists of 16 residues. Deletions cut 4 bases from V and 1 base from J, with 15 bases between. Germline V CDR1 and CDR2: SGHNT, YYREEE (reference sequence). The CDR3 sequence: CASSKNRVGAKNIQYF. DNA for the CDR3: TGTGCCAGCAGCAAGAACAGAGTCGGGGCCAAAAACATTCAGTACTTC. Full variable domain (remainder filled in from reference TRBV5-4 and TRBJ2-4): ETGVTQSPTHLIKTRGQQVTLRCSSQSGHNTVSWYQQALGQGPQFIFQYYREEENGRGNFPPRFSGLQFPNYSSELNVNALELDDSALYLCASSKNRVGAKNIQYFGAGTRLSVL.

This chain uses TRBV10-3 with TRBJ2-1, with 10 bases that match TRBD2. The V and J ends lost 6 bases and 6 bases, in that order; junction bases with no gene match: 8. Germline CDR1 is ENHRY and CDR2 is SYGVKD. The CDR3 is made up of 15 amino acids. The CDR3: CAISLAGAPINEQFF. CDR3 sequence (DNA): TGTGCCATCAGCCTAGCGGGAGCTCCCATCAATGAGCAGTTCTTC.

The chain carries TRBV19 and TRBJ2-3, with 7 positions matching TRBD1. Trimming took 6 bases from V and 2 from J; bases not matched to a gene: 8. CDR1 is LNHDA and CDR2 is SQIVND in the germline V gene (reference sequence). This CDR3 is 15 amino acids long. CDR3 in amino acids: CASRAPGQLTDTQYF. The CDR3, as DNA: TGTGCCAGTAGGGCCCCGGGACAGCTCACAGATACGCAGTATTTT.

This sequence joins TRBV7-9 and TRBJ1-6; 7 bases align to TRBD1. V trimming: 1 base; J trimming: 7 bases; junction bases outside the gene matches: 4. Germline V gene data show CDR1 as SEHNR and CDR2 as FQNEAQ (reference sequence). The CDR3 is 15 amino acids. CDR3 residues: CASSLGAGGNSPLHF. The CDR3 nucleotides are TGTGCCAGCAGCTTAGGTGCAGGGGGAAATTCACCCCTCCACTTT.

The chain couples TRBV18 to TRBJ2-7; TRBD1 matches 7 bases. The length of the CDR3 is 14 residues. The germline V gene encodes CDR1 KGHSH and CDR2 LQKENI. Unmatched junction bases numbered 2, after V lost 3 bases and J lost 0 bases. CDR3 in DNA: TGTGCCAGCTCACCGGACAGGACCTCCTACGAGCAGTACTTC. Its translation is CASSPDRTSYEQYF.

This sequence joins TRBV2 and TRBJ2-3; a possible D gene is TRBD2 (5 bases). CDR1 is SNHLY and CDR2 is FYNNEI in the germline V gene. CDR3 size: 14 residues. V lost 7 bases, J lost 1 base, and 12 bases lay in between. The CDR3 DNA follows: TGTGCCAGCAAGCGAGGGTTGGGCACAGATACGCAGTATTTT. Amino acids: CASKRGLGTDTQYF.

The gene calls are TRBV7-9 and TRBJ1-1; D remains unclear. The germline V and J ends were trimmed by 0 bases and 4 bases, with 9 bases remaining between them. The CDR3 runs 14 residues. The V gene's germline CDR1 is SEHNR and CDR2 FQNEAQ (reference sequence). In DNA, the CDR3 is TGTGCCAGCAGCTTAGCGTCTTACGTCACTGAAGCTTTCTTT. This codes for CASSLASYVTEAFF.